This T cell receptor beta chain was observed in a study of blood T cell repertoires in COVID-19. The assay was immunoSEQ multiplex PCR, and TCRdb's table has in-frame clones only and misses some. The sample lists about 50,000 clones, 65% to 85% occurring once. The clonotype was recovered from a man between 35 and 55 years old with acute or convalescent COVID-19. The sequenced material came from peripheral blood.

In nucleotides, the CDR3 is TGTGCCAGTGGGGGTACTAGCGGGTCGAGCTCCTACAATGAGCAGTTCTTC. This sequence encodes CASGGTSGSSSYNEQFF. The chain couples TRBV19 to TRBJ2-1; 9 nucleotides agree with TRBD2. V was clipped by 8 bases and J by 0 bases; unmatched bases: 11. The CDR3 loop spans 17 amino acids. Germline CDR1 LNHDA, CDR2 SQIVND (reference sequence). The whole variable domain, filled in from reference TRBV19 and TRBJ2-1, reads DGGITQSPKYLFRKEGQNVTLSCEQNLNHDAMYWYRQDPGQGLRLIYYSQIVNDFQKGDIAEGYSVSREKKESFPLTVTSAQKNPTAFYLCASGGTSGSSSYNEQFFGPGTRLTVL.